Listed here is a single T cell receptor (beta chain). Its antigen is as yet unknown. The immunoSEQ assay was v3.0, run at survey level. This table comes from immunoSEQ multiplex PCR, and its TCRdb copy is limited to in-frame clones, with some not included. This table has 40,000 to 60,000 clones, about 80% appearing once. This sample stems from a study of long-term antiretroviral therapy in people with HIV. Germline loops: CDR1 KGHSH, CDR2 LQKENI. The V gene lost 3 bases and the J gene lost 7 bases, with 9 bases spanning the gap. The CDR3 is 13 residues long. Study observations and caveats: Across all time points, the repertoire was dominated by clones that expanded before ART.

V usage is TRBV18 and J usage is TRBJ1-4, with D possibly matching TRBD1 (5 bases). The material was unsorted PBMCs, obtained 0.8 years after starting antiretroviral therapy. This receptor was obtained from a woman under 30 with HIV. CDR3 nucleotide sequence: TGTGCCAGCTCACCTTGGGGCAGTGAAAAACTGTTTTTT. Its translation: CASSPWGSEKLFF.